One and the same sample provided the 6 T cell receptor beta chains below, sequenced in a study of early T cells in non-severe SARS-CoV-2 infection. TCRdb processed the 5' RACE reads anew with MiXCR; each CDR3 protein has one entry. The sample carries 98,000 or so distinct CDR3 sequences, 12% recorded once. The sample consisted of whole blood. Receptors were obtained from an adult who was a healthcare worker with PCR-confirmed SARS-CoV-2 infection or an uninfected control (not recorded which).

The table lists this clonotype with many counts. The chain is built from TRBV7-3 and TRBJ1-1; weak D call: TRBD1 (5 bases). This CDR3 is 14 amino acids long. Looked up from germline, CDR1 is SGHTA and CDR2 is FQGTGA. Trimming stripped 5 bases from V and 5 bases from J, with 15 bases between. CDR3 DNA sequence: TGTGCCAGCAGCCTAATGGGGGAAGTGACTGAAGCTTTCTTT. The encoded protein is CASSLMGEVTEAFF. The full variable domain, completed using reference TRBV7-3 and TRBJ1-1, is GAGVSQTPSNKVTEKGKYVELRCDPISGHTALYWYRQSLGQGPEFLIYFQGTGAADDSGLPNDRFFAVRPEGSVSTLKIQRTERGDSAVYLCASSLMGEVTEAFFGQGTRLTVV.

This clonotype was observed a single time. V usage is TRBV10-2 and J usage is TRBJ1-6, with a weak D call TRBD1 (5 bases). The germline V gene encodes CDR1 WSHSY and CDR2 SAAADI. The CDR3 extends over 11 amino acids. The V gene lost 8 bases and the J gene lost 18 bases, with 17 bases spanning the gap. CDR3 amino acids: CASSPGSGHHF. CDR3 coding DNA: TGCGCCAGCTCCCCAGGGTCGGGCCACCACTTT.

This clonotype was detected a few times. The rearrangement joins TRBV12-3 or TRBV12-4 to TRBJ2-7; D remains ambiguous. The CDR3 is 14 residues long. V lost 7 bases and J lost 1, with 14 bases in between. CDR3 in DNA: TGTGCCAGCAATCCCGGCGGCGGTTCCTACGAGCAGTACTTC. Translation: CASNPGGGSYEQYF.

This clonotype occurred a few times. V usage is TRBV5-5 and J usage is TRBJ2-1; the D is unclear. Per germline, CDR1 SGHKS and CDR2 YYEKEE (reference sequence). The CDR3 runs to 14 residues. V was cut by 7 bases and J by 5 bases, with 16 bases left in between. CDR3 residues: CASPKGIPDNEQFF. CDR3 DNA sequence: TGTGCCAGCCCTAAAGGTATCCCCGACAATGAGCAGTTCTTC.

This clonotype has only a few counts. This chain links TRBV20-1 with TRBJ1-1; D perhaps matches TRBD1 (6 bases). CDR1 DFQATT and CDR2 SNEGSKA come from the germline V gene (reference sequence). CDR3 length: 15 residues. Trimming took off 0 bases at V and 1 base at J, with 12 bases between the two ends. The CDR3 reads CSARDPGQSNTEAFF. The CDR3 region has the DNA TGCAGTGCTAGAGACCCCGGACAGTCGAACACTGAAGCTTTCTTT.

This clonotype came up a few times. V usage is TRBV4-2 and J usage is TRBJ1-2; D perhaps matches TRBD1 (5 bases). This CDR3 comprises 16 residues. Germline V gene lookup returns CDR1 LGHNA and CDR2 YNFKEQ. Trimming cost V 0 bases and J 0 bases, with 11 bases left between them. CDR3 in amino acids: CASSQEVTTANYGYTF. The CDR3 coding sequence is TGTGCCAGCAGCCAAGAGGTAACGACAGCTAACTATGGCTACACCTTC.